Shown below are 21 T cell receptor beta chains from a single sample sequenced in a study of human T cells and chemical hapten exposure. Noted time point: patch test 1, 2 weeks after DPC sensitization. Specified treatment: therapeutic diphenylcyclopropenone sensitization with weekly scalp DPC. TCRdb redid the calling of the RACE reads with MiXCR, one entry per CDR3 protein. This repertoire shows tens of thousands of distinct CDR3 sequences, 12% found once; its top ten account for 3.5%. Here the sequenced sample was whole blood, taken in connection with sensitization to the hapten diphenylcyclopropenone (DPC). The receptors originated from a woman aged 55-75 years with alopecia areata. Some clones in this sample may be carry-over from other donors' samples.

In this sample, this clonotype turned up many times. The rearrangement joins TRBV6-4 to TRBJ2-3; TRBD2 aligns across 10 bases. The V and J ends lost 6 bases and 3 bases, in that order; junction bases with no gene match: 6. CDR1 and CDR2 from the germline V gene are MRHNA and SNTAGT. CDR3 length: 15 amino acids. The CDR3 region has the DNA TGTGCCAGCAGAAGGACTAGCGGTATGACAGATACGCAGTATTTT. Its protein is CASRRTSGMTDTQYF.

The chain joins TRBV25-1 to TRBJ2-5; TRBD2 is a possible D gene (5 bases). V was trimmed by 7 bases and J by 4 bases, leaving 16 bases between them. CDR3 length: 14 amino acids. CDR1 is MGHDK and CDR2 is SYGVNS in the germline V gene. The CDR3 DNA reads TGTGCCAGCACAAGGTCGGAGGAGATAGAGACCCAGTACTTC. Its protein is CASTRSEEIETQYF.

This clonotype came up many times. This chain links TRBV7-3 with TRBJ1-5; TRBD1 might be the D (6 bases). Germline assignment: CDR1 SGHTA and CDR2 FQGTGA. The CDR3 is 15 amino acids. V dropped 1 base and J dropped 2 bases, with 9 bases sitting between them. The CDR3 is CASSLMGGGNQPQHF. The CDR3 DNA is TGTGCCAGCAGCTTAATGGGGGGCGGCAATCAGCCCCAGCATTTT. Variable domain in full (rest from reference TRBV7-3 and TRBJ1-5): GAGVSQTPSNKVTEKGKYVELRCDPISGHTALYWYRQSLGQGPEFLIYFQGTGAADDSGLPNDRFFAVRPEGSVSTLKIQRTERGDSAVYLCASSLMGGGNQPQHFGDGTRLSIL.

This clonotype was observed at least ten times. The V call is TRBV3-1, the J call TRBJ2-2; tentatively, D is TRBD1 (6 bases). V lost 6 bases and J 4 bases, leaving 9 bases between the germline ends. CDR1 and CDR2 from the germline V gene are LGHDT and YNNKEL (reference sequence). The CDR3 length is 13 residues. This chain's CDR3 is CASRQQGTGELFF. The CDR3 DNA is TGTGCCAGCAGGCAACAGGGCACCGGGGAGCTGTTTTTT.

The chain combines TRBV7-8 with TRBJ2-3; 9 bases align to TRBD2. After removal of 2 bases from V and 0 bases from J, the junction contained 3 bases not matched to a gene. CDR3 length: 16 amino acids. Germline V gene sequence: CDR1 SGHVS, CDR2 FQNEAQ. Written as DNA, the CDR3 is TGTGCCAGCAGCTTACTAGCGGGGATAAGCACAGATACGCAGTATTTT. Protein product: CASSLLAGISTDTQYF.

Only a few counts were recorded for this clonotype. The chain uses TRBV20-1 and TRBJ2-5, with D perhaps TRBD2 (6 bases). In germline, CDR1 is DFQATT, CDR2 SNEGSKA (reference sequence). Trimming stripped 3 bases from V and 5 bases from J, with 13 bases between. The CDR3 totals 13 residues. DNA of the CDR3: TGCAGTGCTAGTGGAGGGTTCGTCGAGACCCAGTACTTC. It encodes CSASGGFVETQYF.

This clonotype has only a few counts. This sequence joins TRBV6-5 and TRBJ1-4, with D maybe TRBD1 (5 bases). V lost 0 bases, J lost 5 bases, and 10 bases lay in between. The germline V gene encodes CDR1 MNHEY and CDR2 SVGAGI. The CDR3 is made up of 15 amino acids. The CDR3 DNA sequence: TGTGCCAGCAGTTACTCGCAGGGTATCAATGAAAAACTGTTTTTT. Protein product: CASSYSQGINEKLFF.

This clonotype was observed a handful of times. This chain joins TRBV4-2 and TRBJ2-4, with D unclear. Per germline, CDR1 LGHNA and CDR2 YNFKEQ. There are 16 residues in the CDR3. V lost 0 bases to trimming and J lost 0 bases, with 9 bases between them. The CDR3 spells CASSQEVILAKNIQYF. The CDR3 nucleotides read TGTGCCAGCAGCCAAGAGGTGATTTTAGCCAAAAACATTCAGTACTTC.

This rearrangement joins TRBV4-1 to TRBJ2-2; D might be TRBD2 (6 bases). The germline gives CDR1 MGHRA, CDR2 YSYEKL. CDR3 length equals 15 residues. V shed 1 base and J shed 5 bases, with 11 bases lying between them. The CDR3 sequence is CASSQGRGQTGELFF. CDR3 coding DNA: TGCGCCAGCAGCCAAGGGAGGGGCCAAACCGGGGAGCTGTTTTTT.

The CDR3, as DNA: TGTGCCAGCAGTGGAGGCGCGGCAGTCGAGCAGTACTTC. Its protein product is CASSGGAAVEQYF. The gene calls are TRBV2 and TRBJ2-7; D remains ambiguous. The CDR3 is 13 amino acids. Trimming removed 4 bases at V and 6 bases at J, with 13 bases between. Germline assignment: CDR1 SNHLY and CDR2 FYNNEI.

The gene calls are TRBV10-3 and TRBJ1-1, with D possibly matching TRBD1 (5 bases). From germline, CDR1 is ENHRY and CDR2 SYGVKD. The V and J ends lost 6 bases and 1 base respectively, with 9 bases between them. The CDR3 contains 13 residues. CDR3 in amino acids: CAIRATANTEAFF. As DNA, the CDR3 is TGTGCCATCAGGGCGACAGCGAACACTGAAGCTTTCTTT.

This clonotype was observed at least ten times. The rearrangement uses TRBV2 and TRBJ1-1; 7 positions agree with TRBD1. V gave up 4 bases and J gave up 4 bases; unmatched junction bases: 6. The CDR3 is made up of 14 amino acids. Per the germline V gene, CDR1 is SNHLY and CDR2 is FYNNEI. The CDR3 DNA sequence: TGTGCCAGCAGTGGCTCCAGGGGGATCACTGAAGCTTTCTTT. Encoded protein: CASSGSRGITEAFF.

This clonotype was detected ten times or more. The rearrangement joins TRBV2 to TRBJ1-5, with no clear D. This CDR3 comprises 17 residues. Per the germline V gene, CDR1 is SNHLY and CDR2 is FYNNEI. Trimming took off 7 bases at V and 0 bases at J, with 19 bases between the two ends. DNA of the CDR3: TGTGCCAGCACGTTTACGCTCCTGAGATATAGCAATCAGCCCCAGCATTTT. Translated, it gives CASTFTLLRYSNQPQHF. Supplemented by reference TRBV2 and TRBJ1-5, the full variable domain reads EPEVTQTPSHQVTQMGQEVILRCVPISNHLYFYWYRQILGQKVEFLVSFYNNEISEKSEIFDDQFSVERPDGSNFTLKIRSTKLEDSAMYFCASTFTLLRYSNQPQHFGDGTRLSIL.

There are many counts of this clonotype. The chain employs TRBV12-3 or TRBV12-4 and TRBJ2-5; the D gene is possibly TRBD2 (6 bases). V was shortened by 5 bases and J by 4 bases, with 17 bases between the two germline ends. CDR3 length: 15 residues. DNA for the CDR3: TGTGCCAGCAGTCCCGCCGACGGGAGCGGAGAGACCCAGTACTTC. Translated: CASSPADGSGETQYF.

This rearrangement joins TRBV6-5 to TRBJ1-1; perhaps TRBD1 as D (6 bases). In germline, CDR1 is MNHEY, CDR2 SVGAGI. V lost 8 bases to trimming and J lost 1 base, with 11 bases between them. The CDR3 has 13 amino acids. The CDR3 region has the DNA TGTGCCAGCCTCCGGACAGCGAACACTGAAGCTTTCTTT. It is translated as CASLRTANTEAFF.

This chain connects TRBV20-1 to TRBJ2-7; tentative D call: TRBD2 (6 bases). The germline V gene has CDR1 DFQATT and CDR2 SNEGSKA (reference sequence). The CDR3 runs 12 residues. Trimming cost V 3 bases and J 6 bases, with 12 bases left between them. The CDR3 DNA reads TGCAGTGCTAGCCCAGGGAGGTCCGAGCAGTACTTC. Its protein is CSASPGRSEQYF.

The chain couples TRBV29-1 to TRBJ1-2; 7 nucleotides match TRBD1. The CDR3 contains 14 residues. CDR1 and CDR2 from the germline V gene are SQVTM and ANQGSEA. The ends lost 4 bases at V and 4 bases at J; junction bases unmatched: 9. The CDR3 region is CSVGRQGVLYGYTF. The DNA for the CDR3 is TGCAGCGTTGGTAGGCAGGGGGTCCTCTATGGCTACACCTTC.

This clonotype occurred many times. J is TRBJ1-5 and V is TRBV3-1; possible D gene TRBD1, 6 bases. The ends were cut back, 3 bases at V and 5 bases at J, with 8 bases in the middle. CDR3 size: 13 residues. Germline CDR1 reads LGHDT; CDR2 reads YNNKEL (reference sequence). The CDR3 nucleotides are TGTGCCAGCAGCCAGGGGGCCGATCAGCCCCAGCATTTT. Amino acids: CASSQGADQPQHF.

The rearrangement uses TRBV25-1 and TRBJ2-7; D unclear. The germline V gene encodes CDR1 MGHDK and CDR2 SYGVNS. The V gene lost 3 bases and the J gene lost 5 bases, with 8 bases spanning the gap. The CDR3 totals 12 residues. The CDR3 loop is CASSDSAHEQYF. CDR3 DNA sequence: TGTGCCAGCAGTGATTCTGCGCACGAGCAGTACTTC.

This clonotype was observed many times. This rearrangement joins TRBV5-1 to TRBJ1-1, with D perhaps matching TRBD1 (6 bases). Germline loops: CDR1 SGHRS, CDR2 YFSETQ. With 1 base removed from V and 6 bases from J, the gap between germline ends came to 13 bases. The CDR3 consists of 14 residues. CDR3 coding DNA: TGCGCCAGCAGCTTGCTAGGGGGAATTTCTGAAGCTTTCTTT. Encoded protein: CASSLLGGISEAFF.

This clonotype appeared once. One end of the junction fails to match germline, which may point to a read error. The chain links TRBV20-1 to TRBJ1-6; D is unresolved. Looked up from germline, CDR1 is DFQATT and CDR2 is SNEGSKA (reference sequence). The CDR3 length is 11 residues. CDR3 nucleotides: TGCAGTGCTAAAAGGACTTCACCCCACCACTTT. Residues: CSAKRTSPHHF.